Shown below are 4 T cell receptor beta chains from a single sample sequenced in a study of blood T cell repertoires in COVID-19. The protocol was immunoSEQ multiplex PCR, while the TCRdb copy is restricted to in-frame clones and leaves out a portion. The sample has about 170,000 clones; 70% to 90% are singletons. Sequencing used peripheral blood. Source of these receptors: a woman of 80 years or more with COVID-19, enrolled during active disease.

The V gene is TRBV7-8, the J gene TRBJ1-2, with 7 bases lining up with TRBD1. V gave up 3 bases and J gave up 6 bases; unmatched junction bases: 7. The CDR3 contains 14 residues. The germline V gene encodes CDR1 SGHVS and CDR2 FQNEAQ. CDR3 bases: TGTGCCAGCAGCTTGAACCGGGACAGAGATGGCTACACCTTC. Translation gives CASSLNRDRDGYTF.

The genes are TRBV25-1 and TRBJ1-1; possible D gene TRBD1, 5 bases. The CDR3 spans 14 residues. Deletions cut 2 bases from V and 0 bases from J, with 7 bases between. CDR1 and CDR2 (germline): MGHDK, SYGVNS. The CDR3 DNA reads TGTGCCAGCAGTGAAACAGGTTTGAACACTGAAGCTTTCTTT. Its translation: CASSETGLNTEAFF.

The chain is built from TRBV6-5 and TRBJ1-2; D call uncertain. The CDR3 contains 12 residues. Per the germline V gene, CDR1 is MNHEY and CDR2 is SVGAGI. V lost 4 bases and J 7 bases, leaving 10 bases between the germline ends. The CDR3 DNA follows: TGTGCCAGCAGTTTCGGGTCGGGTGGCTACACCTTC. Translating it yields CASSFGSGGYTF.

This rearrangement joins TRBV2 to TRBJ1-2; unclear D gene. V was clipped by 6 bases and J by 0 bases, with 17 bases between them. Germline assignment: CDR1 SNHLY and CDR2 FYNNEI. CDR3 length equals 16 residues. The CDR3 DNA sequence: TGTGCCAGCAGATCCTCGACACAGTTAGCTAACTATGGCTACACCTTC. This codes for CASRSSTQLANYGYTF.